Following are 15 T cell receptor beta chains from one sample sequenced in a study of OX40 agonist ivuxolimab in advanced cancers. Sequencing was performed with immunoSEQ multiplex PCR; in TCRdb, only in-frame clones are kept and a portion is missing. The data hold 75,000 to 80,000 clones, with nearly 85% observed a single time. The specimen was CD4+ or CD8+ T cells sorted from blood, collected in a trial of the OX40 agonist ivuxolimab. Receptor source: an adult with an advanced solid tumor such as melanoma, head and neck, liver or kidney cancer.

A few counts support this clone. This chain joins TRBV5-6 and TRBJ2-7, with D hard to call. This CDR3 is 13 amino acids long. In germline, CDR1 is SGHDT, CDR2 YYEEEE. The V end was cut by 0 bases, the J end by 6 bases, with 10 bases between. DNA of the CDR3: TGTGCCAGCAGCTTGGAAAGGGTAGGCGAGCAGTACTTC. Protein: CASSLERVGEQYF. Drawing the rest from reference TRBV5-6 and TRBJ2-7, the complete variable domain is DAGVTQSPTHLIKTRGQQVTLRCSPKSGHDTVSWYQQALGQGPQFIFQYYEEEERQRGNFPDRFSGHQFPNYSSELNVNALLLGDSALYLCASSLERVGEQYFGPGTRLTVT.

The rearrangement joins TRBV6-6 to TRBJ1-5; D is undetermined. CDR3 size: 14 residues. Germline CDR1 reads MNHNY; CDR2 reads SVGAGI (reference sequence). V lost 2 bases and J lost 7, with 12 bases in between. The CDR3 DNA follows: TGTGCCAGCAGTTACCCGGAAAGGGAGCAGCCCCAGCATTTT. Protein: CASSYPEREQPQHF.

In regard to this clone: The sample contains more than one DNA sequence encoding this CDR3. The rearrangement uses TRBV10-3 and TRBJ2-7, with 8 positions matching TRBD1. Losses at the gene ends were 0 bases for V and 3 bases for J; bases not matched to a gene: 1. This CDR3 contains 14 residues. Germline CDR1 ENHRY, CDR2 SYGVKD. CDR3 DNA: TGTGCCATCAGTGAGTCGGGACAGGACTACGAGCAGTACTTC. Its translation: CAISESGQDYEQYF.

The genes are TRBV19 and TRBJ2-1, with 7 bases aligning to TRBD2. V gave up 5 bases and J gave up 4 bases; unmatched junction bases: 11. Germline CDR1 LNHDA, CDR2 SQIVND (reference sequence). The CDR3 is made up of 16 amino acids. The CDR3 spells CASSAPSGANYNEQFF. The CDR3 nucleotides read TGTGCCAGTAGTGCCCCTAGCGGAGCGAATTACAATGAGCAGTTCTTC.

This chain joins TRBV11-3 and TRBJ2-3; the D is unclear. V lost 5 bases and J lost 1, with 10 bases in between. This CDR3 contains 14 residues. CDR1 and CDR2 (germline): SGHNT, YENEEA. The CDR3 loop is CASSVDGGTDTQYF. The DNA of the CDR3 is TGTGCCAGCAGCGTCGATGGCGGCACAGATACGCAGTATTTT.

This chain links TRBV7-6 with TRBJ2-7; D may be TRBD1 (6 bases). There are 13 residues in the CDR3. Germline values: CDR1 SGHVS, CDR2 FNYEAQ. V lost 5 bases and J 1 base, leaving 9 bases between the germline ends. The CDR3: CASSRTGSYEQYF. CDR3 nucleotides: TGTGCCAGCAGCCGTACAGGGTCCTACGAGCAGTACTTC.

CDR3 in amino acids: CASSLTRQGHSPLHF. CDR3 DNA sequence: TGTGCCAGCAGCTTAACGCGGCAGGGACACTCACCCCTCCACTTT. This sequence joins TRBV11-3 and TRBJ1-6; D is possibly TRBD1 (6 bases). CDR1 is SGHNT and CDR2 is YENEEA in the germline V gene. Trimming shortened V by 2 bases and J by 10 bases, and 15 bases separated the two germline ends. The CDR3 length is 15 residues.

The rearrangement joins TRBV4-1 to TRBJ2-3, with 14 positions matching TRBD2. CDR1 and CDR2 (germline): MGHRA, YSYEKL. CDR3 length: 17 residues. Trimming removed 4 bases from V and 4 bases from J; junction bases left unmatched: 7. In DNA form, the CDR3 reads TGCGCCAGCAGCCGCGGACTAGCGGGAGGCCGCCCAGATACGCAGTATTTT. Protein: CASSRGLAGGRPDTQYF.

This rearrangement joins TRBV6-1 to TRBJ1-5; possibly TRBD1 for D (5 bases). This CDR3 region has 14 residues. V shed 4 bases and J shed 0 bases, with 7 bases lying between them. The germline V gene has CDR1 MNHNS and CDR2 SASEGT. CDR3 protein: CASSGGRSNQPQHF. DNA for the CDR3: TGTGCCAGCAGTGGGGGACGTAGCAATCAGCCCCAGCATTTT.

Concerning this clone: This sample includes further DNA sequences coding for the same CDR3. The chain has TRBV5-6 and TRBJ1-5; the D is unclear. The ends were cut back, 0 bases at V and 6 bases at J, with 7 bases in the middle. The CDR3 contains 13 residues. Germline CDR1 SGHDT, CDR2 YYEEEE. The CDR3 loop reads CASSLGLSQPQHF. CDR3 DNA sequence: TGTGCCAGCAGCTTGGGGCTAAGTCAGCCCCAGCATTTT.

This rearrangement joins TRBV5-1 to TRBJ1-1; possibly TRBD1 for D (5 bases). V was clipped by 0 bases and J by 3 bases, with 12 bases between them. Germline V CDR1 and CDR2: SGHRS, YFSETQ. CDR3 length equals 15 residues. As DNA, the CDR3 is TGCGCCAGCAGCTTGGATTGGGTAGGGGACACTGAAGCTTTCTTT. It encodes CASSLDWVGDTEAFF.

The chain couples TRBV29-1 to TRBJ1-2; tentative D call: TRBD1 (6 bases). This CDR3 comprises 13 residues. V gave up 5 bases and J gave up 2 bases, with 12 bases separating them. Germline V gene data show CDR1 as SQVTM and CDR2 as ANQGSEA. CDR3 DNA: TGCAGCGTTCAATGGCAGGGGAACTATGGCTACACCTTC. Its translation is CSVQWQGNYGYTF. Full variable domain (outside the CDR3, taken from reference TRBV29-1 and TRBJ1-2): SAVISQKPSRDICQRGTSLTIQCQVDSQVTMMFWYRQQPGQSLTLIATANQGSEATYESGFVIDKFPISRPNLTFSTLTVSNMSPEDSSIYLCSVQWQGNYGYTFGSGTRLTVV.

The chain links TRBV5-1 to TRBJ2-7, with D perhaps TRBD1 (6 bases). Germline V gene sequence: CDR1 SGHRS, CDR2 YFSETQ. This CDR3 has 15 amino acids. V was pared by 4 bases and J by 0 bases, with 14 bases between. DNA of the CDR3: TGCGCCAGCAGCCCGGTCCCAGGGGCCTCCTACGAGCAGTACTTC. Translated, it gives CASSPVPGASYEQYF. Supplemented by reference TRBV5-1 and TRBJ2-7, the full variable domain reads KAGVTQTPRYLIKTRGQQVTLSCSPISGHRSVSWYQQTPGQGLQFLFEYFSETQRNKGNFPGRFSGRQFSNSRSEMNVSTLELGDSALYLCASSPVPGASYEQYFGPGTRLTVT.

This chain links TRBV9 with TRBJ2-4; D gene uncertain. Trimming took off 3 bases at V and 8 bases at J, with 12 bases between the two ends. The CDR3 sequence is 13 residues long. Germline CDR1 SGDLS, CDR2 YYNGEE. CDR3 sequence: CASSAFGTDIQYF. CDR3 in DNA: TGTGCCAGCAGCGCTTTCGGCACTGACATTCAGTACTTC.

The chain joins TRBV5-1 to TRBJ2-1; either TRBD1 or TRBD2 may supply D (6 bases each). V was cut by 4 bases and J by 1 base, with 12 bases left in between. The CDR3 extends over 15 amino acids. Germline CDR1 is SGHRS and CDR2 is YFSETQ. The CDR3 bases are TGCGCCAGCAGCCCTGAAGGGGGGTCCTACAATGAGCAGTTCTTC. It specifies CASSPEGGSYNEQFF.